This T cell receptor (beta chain) is drawn from a study of radiotherapy plus CTLA-4 blockade in lung cancer listed by TCRdb under 2018. For context, the study as a whole: Among the enrolled patients, about 19% had an objective response, and less than 40% reached disease control.

Turning to this clone: What this receptor recognizes is not known. One base away there is no much larger clone; base qualities are not given.

Library creation used the immunoSEQ multiplex PCR assay. TCRdb retrieved this table from immuneACCESS and kept in-frame rearrangements only. Not all clones are present; in checked studies, unresolved V genes account for under half, and no reason is known for the remainder. The sample has around 65,000 clones on record, approximately 75% of them singletons. Of the sample, roughly 4.7% falls within the top ten clones. The germline V and J ends show losses of 0 bases and 6 bases respectively, and no gene match explains 5 bases of the junction. Inclusive of the bounding cysteine and phenylalanine, the CDR3 is 15 residues long. Only the CDR3 DNA stays, 45 bases, in frame from base 1. Per the germline V gene, SGHDN is the CDR1 and FVKESK is the CDR2. Paper-wide results and their limitations: Increased serum interferon-beta after radiation, together with early dynamic changes in blood T cell clones, were reported to be the strongest predictors of response. After treatment with radiotherapy and ipilimumab, TCR clones that came from tumors expanded in the peripheral blood.

In this study, focal radiation therapy paired with CTLA-4 blockade (ipilimumab) was tested in patients who had chemo-refractory metastatic non-small-cell lung cancer. The rearrangement joined TRBV14 to TRBJ2-7, with TRBD1 matching 10 junction bases. This clonotype was sampled from a human donor with non-small cell lung cancer who had a complete response to radiotherapy plus ipilimumab. Here the sequenced sample was peripheral blood, taken from a patient treated with radiotherapy plus ipilimumab. Here the CDR3 is given as CASSQDIRDRGEQYF. The nucleotide sequence reads as follows: TGTGCCAGCAGCCAAGATATACGGGACAGGGGCGAGCAGTACTTC.